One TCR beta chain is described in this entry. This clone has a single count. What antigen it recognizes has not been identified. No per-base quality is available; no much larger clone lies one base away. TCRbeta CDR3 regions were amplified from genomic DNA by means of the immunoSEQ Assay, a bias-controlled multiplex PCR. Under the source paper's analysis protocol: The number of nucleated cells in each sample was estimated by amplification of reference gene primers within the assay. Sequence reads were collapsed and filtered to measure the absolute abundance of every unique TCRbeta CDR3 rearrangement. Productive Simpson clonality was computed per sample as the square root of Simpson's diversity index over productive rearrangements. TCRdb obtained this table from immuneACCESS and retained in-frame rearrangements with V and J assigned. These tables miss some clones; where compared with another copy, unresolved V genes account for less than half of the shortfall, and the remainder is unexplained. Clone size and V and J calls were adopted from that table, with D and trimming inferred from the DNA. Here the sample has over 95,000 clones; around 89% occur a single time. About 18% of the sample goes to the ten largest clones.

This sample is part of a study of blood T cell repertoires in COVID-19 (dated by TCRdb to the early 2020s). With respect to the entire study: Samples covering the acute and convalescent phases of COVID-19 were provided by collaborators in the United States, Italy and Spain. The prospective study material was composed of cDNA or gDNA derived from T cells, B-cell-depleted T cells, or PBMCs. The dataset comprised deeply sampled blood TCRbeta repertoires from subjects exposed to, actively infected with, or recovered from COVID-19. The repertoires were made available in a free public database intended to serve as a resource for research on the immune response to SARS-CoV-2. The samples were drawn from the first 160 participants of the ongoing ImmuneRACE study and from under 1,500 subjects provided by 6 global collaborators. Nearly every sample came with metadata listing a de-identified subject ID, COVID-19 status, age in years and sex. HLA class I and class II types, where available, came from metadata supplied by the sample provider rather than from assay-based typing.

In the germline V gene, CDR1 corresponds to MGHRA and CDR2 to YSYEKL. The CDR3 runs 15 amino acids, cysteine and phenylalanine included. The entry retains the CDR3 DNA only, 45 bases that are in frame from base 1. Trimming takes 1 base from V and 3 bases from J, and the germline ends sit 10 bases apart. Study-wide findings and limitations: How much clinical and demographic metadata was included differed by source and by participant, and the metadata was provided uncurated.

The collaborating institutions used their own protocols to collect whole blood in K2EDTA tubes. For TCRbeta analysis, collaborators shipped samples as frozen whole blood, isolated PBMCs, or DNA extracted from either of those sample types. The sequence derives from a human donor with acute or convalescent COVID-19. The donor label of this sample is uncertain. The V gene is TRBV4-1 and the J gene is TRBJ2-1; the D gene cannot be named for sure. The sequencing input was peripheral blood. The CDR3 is CASSQGEQSYNEQFF. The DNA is TGCGCCAGCAGCCAAGGAGAACAGAGCTACAATGAGCAGTTCTTC.